This T cell receptor beta chain emerged from a study of T-cell reconstitution after alpha-beta-depleted transplantation in children. Study-wide results and caveats: Where some patients showed high TCRbeta diversity at day 60, it came from recipient T cells and thymic progenitors that had survived. Hyperexpanded clones declined; after one year, newly produced T cells mostly supplied diversity. It was reported that alpha-beta T cells came from several hundred expanded graft clones (about two months after transplant).

This CDR3 comprises 15 residues. Germline assignment: CDR1 SGHRS and CDR2 YFSETQ. V was trimmed by 1 base and J by 8 bases, leaving 13 bases between them. Library preparation (for TCRbeta) was performed with unique molecular identifiers. MiXCR, applied by TCRdb to the PCR reads, yields one record per CDR3 protein. Of fewer than 550,000 distinct CDR3 sequences listed, about 17% are singletons. Details on this clonotype: Its antigen is unknown.

The chain links TRBV5-1 to TRBJ1-6; perhaps TRBD1 as D (6 bases). The source material was PBMCs, mostly from graft donor cells, sampled 360 days after TCRalphabeta/CD19-depleted stem cell transplant. This clonotype originated in a boy less than two years old who had a stem cell transplant for Wiskott-Aldrich syndrome, so the T cells may come from the graft donor. The CDR3 reads CASSLKGGRDSPLHF. CDR3 nucleotides: TGCGCCAGCAGCTTGAAAGGGGGTCGGGATTCACCCCTCCACTTT.